The T cell receptor beta chain under discussion was sequenced for a study of Ad26.COV2.S vaccination and SARS-CoV-2 variants. Overall study context: Ad26.COV2.S arm of COV1001 included the donor.

Germline V gives CDR1 MNHEY, CDR2 SVGAGI. V was cut by 8 bases and J by 0 bases, with 14 bases left in between. The CDR3 consists of 14 residues. As to treatment: about 20 received Ad26.COV2.S at low or high dose, single or two shots; about five received placebo; per-sample allocation not given. Specimens were obtained on day 63 following the first vaccine or placebo injection. The data were produced by immunoSEQ multiplex PCR, yet TCRdb's version contains in-frame clones alone and is incomplete. The sample includes approximately 250,000 clones, roughly nine tenths seen only once; the top ten take nearly 3%.

The chain is built from TRBV6-5 and TRBJ2-7; unclear D gene. The TCR comes from a person between 18 and 65 years old who received the Ad26.COV2.S COVID-19 vaccine or a placebo. Sequenced material: peripheral blood, taken in a trial of Ad26.COV2.S vaccine versus placebo. The CDR3 sequence is CASGWQDDSYEQYF. The DNA of the CDR3 is TGTGCCAGCGGTTGGCAGGACGACTCCTACGAGCAGTACTTC.